The clone carrying this T cell receptor (beta chain) was counted at least ten times. Its antigen is as yet unknown. The read ends 3 residues shy of where the CDR3 ends; the end is completed using the germline J gene. The data belong to a study of T cell clonality in common variable immunodeficiency. Study-level findings and limits: The cause of increased CVID clonality remains unclear without subpopulation sequencing. Common variable immunodeficiency TCR beta sequences reportedly had fewer deletions and N-nucleotide insertions. Shared TCRbeta clones were fewer between CVID subjects than controls.

CDR3 length equals 15 residues. Germline V gene sequence: CDR1 MDHEN, CDR2 SYDVKM. Trimming cost V 4 bases and J 0 bases; bases outside gene matches: 1. Only in-frame clones appear in the TCRdb table, and some are missing; sequencing was by immunoSEQ multiplex PCR. This sample includes 45,000 to 55,000 clones with no singletons; its ten biggest clones take up about 5%. Patients and controls were mostly of Caucasian heritage. Sequences were obtained from peripheral blood mononuclear cells. This receptor was identified in a person aged 18 to 70 in good health. The gene calls are TRBV28 and TRBJ2-4; the match to TRBD1 covers 9 bases. The CDR3 is CASSYRGLAKNIQYF. CDR3 DNA (partial): TGTGCCAGCAGTTACAGGGGGCTAGCCAAAAACATT.